This T cell receptor (beta chain) was sequenced in a study of cytomegalovirus exposure and HLA in healthy donors. Researchers ran the PCR with 60 Vbeta and 13 Jbeta primers. Using immunoSEQ multiplex PCR, the repertoire was profiled, and TCRdb retains in-frame clones only, with some absent. The sample shows around 210,000 clones, roughly 83% of them seen only once. This CDR3 has 16 residues. Germline loops: CDR1 SEHNR, CDR2 FQNEAQ (reference sequence). As concerns this clone: Germline and junction disagree at one end, which may indicate a read error.

The source is a male donor in good health and CMV-seropositive. Sequences were obtained from PBMCs. The chain recombines TRBV7-9 with TRBJ1-5; possibly TRBD1 for D (5 bases). The CDR3 bases are TGTTCCAGCAGCTCTGCCCGGGACTTTAGCAATCAGCCCCAGCATTTT. This encodes CSSSSARDFSNQPQHF.